These T cell receptor beta chains were read from a single sample in a study of blood T cell repertoires in COVID-19. TCRdb's table, derived via immunoSEQ multiplex PCR, lists solely in-frame clones and lacks some. The sample contains under 300,000 clones, 88% of which appear only once. The sequencing input was peripheral blood. The receptors derive from a woman aged 40 to 55 who had recovered from COVID-19. Both conserved end residues are part of each CDR3. The order of the fields is J gene, V gene, D gene, clone size, CDR3 protein, CDR3 DNA. A D gene is named only where the DNA matches it firmly. Some rows mark clone size as missing; the rest say once, few, many or name a class of expanded clone.

j_gene: TRBJ1-2; v_gene: TRBV5-6; d_gene: NA; abundance: NA; CDR3aa: CASSLGLGDSGLNTF; CDR3nt: TGTGCCAGCAGCTTGGGGTTAGGCGACAGCGGGCTTAACACCTTC
j_gene: TRBJ2-1; v_gene: TRBV5-1; d_gene: NA; abundance: NA; CDR3aa: CASRPNSGGLGNEQFF; CDR3nt: TGCGCCAGCAGACCTAATAGCGGAGGGCTGGGGAATGAGCAGTTCTTC
j_gene: TRBJ1-2; v_gene: TRBV3-1/TRBV3-2; d_gene: TRBD1; abundance: NA; CDR3aa: CASSQDWGRQGPGYTF; CDR3nt: TGTGCCAGCAGCCAAGACTGGGGGCGACAGGGGCCTGGCTACACCTTC
j_gene: TRBJ1-5; v_gene: TRBV7-2; d_gene: TRBD1; abundance: NA; CDR3aa: CASSLGTGYQPQHF; CDR3nt: TGTGCCAGCAGCTTAGGGACAGGGTATCAGCCCCAGCATTTT
j_gene: TRBJ2-1; v_gene: TRBV4-1; d_gene: TRBD2; abundance: once; CDR3aa: CASSPLGGTSGYNEQFF; CDR3nt: TGCGCCAGCAGCCCCCTGGGGGGGACTAGCGGTTACAATGAGCAGTTCTTC
j_gene: TRBJ1-5; v_gene: TRBV30; d_gene: NA; abundance: NA; CDR3aa: CAWSVADEGRRHF; CDR3nt: TGTGCCTGGAGTGTGGCCGACGAGGGCAGAAGACATTTT
j_gene: TRBJ2-7; v_gene: TRBV3-1/TRBV3-2; d_gene: TRBD2; abundance: NA; CDR3aa: CASSQAFGASGHEQYF; CDR3nt: TGTGCCAGCAGCCAAGCTTTCGGGGCTAGCGGCCACGAGCAGTACTTC
j_gene: TRBJ2-2; v_gene: TRBV7-8; d_gene: NA; abundance: NA; CDR3aa: CASSLGGSAANTGELFF; CDR3nt: TGTGCCAGCAGCTTAGGTGGCAGCGCCGCGAACACCGGGGAGCTGTTTTTT
j_gene: TRBJ2-1; v_gene: TRBV5-1; d_gene: TRBD1; abundance: NA; CDR3aa: CASSSGQGYNEQFF; CDR3nt: TGCGCCAGCAGCTCGGGACAGGGTTACAATGAGCAGTTCTTC
j_gene: TRBJ2-1; v_gene: TRBV3-1/TRBV3-2; d_gene: NA; abundance: few; CDR3aa: CASSQTNHEQFF; CDR3nt: TGTGCCAGCAGCCAGACTAATCATGAGCAGTTCTTC
j_gene: TRBJ1-1; v_gene: TRBV4-3; d_gene: TRBD1; abundance: once; CDR3aa: CASSQNPRGWENTEAFF; CDR3nt: TGCGCCAGCAGCCAAAACCCCAGGGGGTGGGAGAACACTGAAGCTTTCTTT
j_gene: TRBJ2-1; v_gene: TRBV25-1; d_gene: NA; abundance: NA; CDR3aa: CASSGHAGVNEQFF; CDR3nt: TGTGCCAGCAGTGGCCACGCCGGGGTGAATGAGCAGTTCTTC
j_gene: TRBJ2-1; v_gene: TRBV11-3; d_gene: TRBD2; abundance: NA; CDR3aa: CASSLFGLANEQFF; CDR3nt: TGTGCCAGCAGCTTATTTGGACTAGCCAATGAGCAGTTCTTC
j_gene: TRBJ2-7; v_gene: TRBV7-9; d_gene: NA; abundance: NA; CDR3aa: CASSLEEEQYF; CDR3nt: TGTGCCAGCAGCTTGGAGGAGGAGCAGTACTTC
j_gene: TRBJ2-3; v_gene: TRBV13; d_gene: TRBD2; abundance: NA; CDR3aa: CASSSAFGTSGSPRGTDTQYF; CDR3nt: TGTGCCAGCAGCTCAGCCTTTGGGACTAGCGGGAGCCCCCGGGGCACAGATACGCAGTATTTT
j_gene: TRBJ2-1; v_gene: TRBV27; d_gene: TRBD2; abundance: NA; CDR3aa: CASSFPPSGGNNEQFF; CDR3nt: TGTGCCAGCAGTTTCCCCCCTAGCGGGGGCAACAATGAGCAGTTCTTC
j_gene: TRBJ2-1; v_gene: TRBV7-3; d_gene: TRBD2; abundance: NA; CDR3aa: CASSLRGTTNEQFF; CDR3nt: TGTGCCAGCAGCTTAAGAGGGACTACAAATGAGCAGTTCTTC
j_gene: TRBJ2-2; v_gene: TRBV6-1; d_gene: TRBD2; abundance: once; CDR3aa: CASSEGGLAGGGTGELFF; CDR3nt: TGTGCCAGCAGTGAAGGGGGACTAGCGGGAGGAGGGACCGGGGAGCTGTTTTTT
j_gene: TRBJ1-4; v_gene: TRBV6-6; d_gene: NA; abundance: NA; CDR3aa: CASSLGTTTNEKLFF; CDR3nt: TGTGCCAGCAGTTTGGGGACAACAACTAATGAAAAACTGTTTTTT
j_gene: TRBJ1-2; v_gene: TRBV6-5; d_gene: NA; abundance: NA; CDR3aa: CASSPTGMGYTF; CDR3nt: TGTGCCAGCAGCCCCACAGGGATGGGCTACACCTTC
j_gene: TRBJ1-4; v_gene: TRBV6-5; d_gene: NA; abundance: NA; CDR3aa: CASNLRGKLFF; CDR3nt: TGTGCCAGCAACCTTCGGGGGAAACTGTTTTTT
j_gene: TRBJ2-3; v_gene: TRBV5-1; d_gene: TRBD2; abundance: NA; CDR3aa: CASSLAGLVTDTQYF; CDR3nt: TGCGCCAGCAGCTTGGCGGGACTAGTCACAGATACGCAGTATTTT
j_gene: TRBJ2-2; v_gene: TRBV11-2; d_gene: NA; abundance: NA; CDR3aa: CASSLGGSTNTGELFF; CDR3nt: TGTGCCAGCAGCTTAGGTGGCAGTACGAACACCGGGGAGCTGTTTTTT
j_gene: TRBJ1-5; v_gene: TRBV18; d_gene: TRBD1; abundance: NA; CDR3aa: CASSLDRGSNQPQHF; CDR3nt: TGTGCCAGCTCACTCGACAGGGGTAGCAATCAGCCCCAGCATTTT
j_gene: TRBJ2-5; v_gene: TRBV7-9; d_gene: NA; abundance: NA; CDR3aa: CASSGVVGGPETQYF; CDR3nt: TGTGCCAGCAGCGGGGTAGTAGGCGGGCCAGAGACCCAGTACTTC
j_gene: TRBJ2-1; v_gene: TRBV7-8; d_gene: NA; abundance: NA; CDR3aa: CASSPPVPGWDEQFF; CDR3nt: TGTGCCAGCAGCCCACCCGTGCCAGGCTGGGATGAGCAGTTCTTC
j_gene: TRBJ1-2; v_gene: TRBV29-1; d_gene: TRBD1; abundance: NA; CDR3aa: CSVDRENYGYTF; CDR3nt: TGCAGCGTGGACAGGGAAAACTATGGCTACACCTTC
j_gene: TRBJ2-1; v_gene: TRBV7-7; d_gene: NA; abundance: once; CDR3aa: CASSVGPDNEQFF; CDR3nt: TGTGCCAGCAGCGTTGGGCCAGACAATGAGCAGTTCTTC
j_gene: TRBJ2-7; v_gene: TRBV28; d_gene: NA; abundance: NA; CDR3aa: CASRPGPQRYYEQYF; CDR3nt: TGTGCCAGCAGGCCGGGCCCCCAGCGGTACTACGAGCAGTACTTC
j_gene: TRBJ2-5; v_gene: TRBV6-2/TRBV6-3; d_gene: NA; abundance: few; CDR3aa: CASSFGETQYF; CDR3nt: TGTGCCAGCAGTTTTGGCGAGACCCAGTACTTC
j_gene: TRBJ2-3; v_gene: TRBV9; d_gene: TRBD2; abundance: few; CDR3aa: CASSVEAGGGRGTQYF; CDR3nt: TGTGCCAGCAGCGTAGAGGCGGGAGGGGGTAGAGGTACGCAGTATTTT
j_gene: TRBJ1-6; v_gene: TRBV6-5; d_gene: NA; abundance: NA; CDR3aa: CASRPGADSPLHF; CDR3nt: TGTGCCAGCAGGCCGGGAGCGGATTCACCCCTCCACTTT
j_gene: TRBJ2-2; v_gene: TRBV3-1/TRBV3-2; d_gene: NA; abundance: NA; CDR3aa: CASSPRPAGELFF; CDR3nt: TGTGCCAGCAGCCCACGTCCGGCCGGGGAGCTGTTTTTT
j_gene: TRBJ1-2; v_gene: TRBV18; d_gene: TRBD1; abundance: NA; CDR3aa: CASSPPGTGDHGYTF; CDR3nt: TGTGCCAGCTCACCACCCGGGACAGGGGATCATGGGTACACCTTC
j_gene: TRBJ1-2; v_gene: TRBV5-5; d_gene: TRBD1; abundance: NA; CDR3aa: CASPDRGRGGYTF; CDR3nt: TGTGCCAGCCCGGACAGGGGGCGCGGTGGCTACACCTTC
j_gene: TRBJ1-1; v_gene: TRBV7-9; d_gene: TRBD1; abundance: NA; CDR3aa: CASSPRTGGMNTEAFF; CDR3nt: TGTGCCAGCAGCCCCCGGACAGGTGGTATGAACACTGAAGCTTTCTTT
j_gene: TRBJ1-3; v_gene: TRBV19; d_gene: NA; abundance: NA; CDR3aa: CASSMGGSGNTIYF; CDR3nt: TGTGCCAGTAGTATGGGGGGCTCTGGAAACACCATATATTTT
j_gene: TRBJ1-5; v_gene: TRBV7-2; d_gene: NA; abundance: NA; CDR3aa: CASSLRADNQPQHF; CDR3nt: TGTGCCAGCAGCTTGCGGGCGGACAATCAGCCCCAGCATTTT
j_gene: TRBJ2-5; v_gene: TRBV5-4; d_gene: NA; abundance: NA; CDR3aa: CASSLGEGVRETQYF; CDR3nt: TGTGCCAGCAGCTTGGGCGAGGGAGTTCGGGAGACCCAGTACTTC
j_gene: TRBJ2-3; v_gene: TRBV14; d_gene: TRBD2; abundance: NA; CDR3aa: CASTGLAGGDTQYF; CDR3nt: TGTGCCAGCACGGGACTAGCGGGGGGAGATACGCAGTATTTT
j_gene: TRBJ2-7; v_gene: TRBV5-6; d_gene: NA; abundance: NA; CDR3aa: CASSLWLASSYEQYF; CDR3nt: TGTGCCAGCAGCCTCTGGCTAGCGAGCTCCTACGAGCAGTACTTC
j_gene: TRBJ2-6; v_gene: TRBV12-5; d_gene: NA; abundance: NA; CDR3aa: CASGSGSGANVLTF; CDR3nt: TGTGCTAGTGGTTCCGGCTCTGGGGCCAACGTCCTGACTTTC
j_gene: TRBJ2-5; v_gene: TRBV27; d_gene: TRBD1; abundance: NA; CDR3aa: CASAERQGIMAQYF; CDR3nt: TGTGCCAGCGCCGAGAGACAGGGGATAATGGCCCAGTACTTC
j_gene: TRBJ2-2; v_gene: TRBV28; d_gene: NA; abundance: NA; CDR3aa: CASSLRTENTGELFF; CDR3nt: TGTGCCAGCAGTTTACGGACAGAGAACACCGGGGAGCTGTTTTTT
j_gene: TRBJ2-1; v_gene: TRBV29-1; d_gene: TRBD2; abundance: NA; CDR3aa: CSVVGGRGNEQFF; CDR3nt: TGCAGCGTCGTCGGCGGGAGGGGAAATGAGCAGTTCTTC
j_gene: TRBJ1-5; v_gene: TRBV5-6; d_gene: NA; abundance: NA; CDR3aa: CASSSNHRVLTQHF; CDR3nt: TGTGCCAGCAGCTCCAACCACAGGGTCCTAACCCAGCATTTT
j_gene: TRBJ2-5; v_gene: TRBV19; d_gene: TRBD1; abundance: NA; CDR3aa: CATTGGGETQYF; CDR3nt: TGTGCCACCACAGGGGGCGGGGAGACCCAGTACTTC
j_gene: TRBJ2-2; v_gene: TRBV19; d_gene: TRBD2; abundance: NA; CDR3aa: CASSTGLAGAGELFF; CDR3nt: TGTGCCAGTAGTACAGGACTAGCGGGGGCCGGGGAGCTGTTTTTT